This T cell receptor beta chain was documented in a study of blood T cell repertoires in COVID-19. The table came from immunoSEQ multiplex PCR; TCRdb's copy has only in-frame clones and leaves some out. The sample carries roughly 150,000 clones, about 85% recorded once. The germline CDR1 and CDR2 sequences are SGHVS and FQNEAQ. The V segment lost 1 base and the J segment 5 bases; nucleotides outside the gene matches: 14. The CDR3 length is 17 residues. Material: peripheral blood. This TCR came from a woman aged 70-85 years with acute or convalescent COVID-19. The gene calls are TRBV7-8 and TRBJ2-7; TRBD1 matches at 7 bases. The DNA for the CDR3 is TGTGCCAGCAGCTTAGGGAGGACAAAGGGGGCTATAAACGAGCAGTACGTC. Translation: CASSLGRTKGAINEQYV.